This T cell receptor beta chain was sequenced in a study of cytomegalovirus exposure and HLA in healthy donors. Findings and caveats of the study: The authors listed 164 TCR beta chains as cytomegalovirus-associated. Most observed TCR sequences were rare, whereas some public TCRs were detected in many donors.

Produced via immunoSEQ multiplex PCR; TCRdb's table is partial and in-frame only. The profile shows 250,000 to 300,000 clones, 80% to 90% of them singletons. With respect to this clone: Its specificity is not known.

Looked up from germline, CDR1 is SGHTA and CDR2 is FQGNSA. Trimming took 1 base from V and 7 from J; bases not matched to a gene: 3. The CDR3 extends over 15 amino acids. The sequence was obtained from a woman aged 18-29 years in good health and CMV-seronegative. This chain links TRBV7-2 with TRBJ2-7; 14 bases line up with TRBD2. Sequenced sample: PBMCs. The CDR3 spells CASSLGGTSGGEQYF. CDR3 nucleotide sequence: TGTGCCAGCAGCTTAGGTGGGACTAGCGGGGGAGAGCAGTACTTC.